This entry lists 22 T cell receptor beta chains sequenced from one sample in a study of blood T cell repertoires in COVID-19. Sequenced by immunoSEQ multiplex PCR; TCRdb stores in-frame clones only, minus some. The table includes some 190,000 clones, about 80% detected once. The sample consisted of PBMCs or T cells enriched from blood (not recorded which). These receptor sequences come from a man aged 55-75 years who had been exposed to COVID-19.

This chain's CDR3 is CASSLVLAGVTGELFF. The DNA for the CDR3 is TGCGCCAGCAGCTTGGTTCTAGCGGGAGTAACCGGGGAGCTGTTTTTT. V and J are TRBV5-1 and TRBJ2-2; 10 bases map to TRBD2. The trim removed 0 bases at V and 5 bases at J, leaving 4 bases unmatched. Germline values: CDR1 SGHRS, CDR2 YFSETQ. The CDR3 runs to 16 residues.

This chain's CDR3 is CSAMGDRTEKLFF. CDR3 DNA sequence: TGCAGCGCCATGGGGGACAGGACAGAAAAACTGTTTTTT. The chain links TRBV29-1 to TRBJ1-4, with 8 nucleotides matching TRBD1. The CDR3 extends over 13 amino acids. V dropped 7 bases and J dropped 8; count of bases not matched to a gene: 9. The germline V gene encodes CDR1 SQVTM and CDR2 ANQGSEA.

V usage is TRBV10-3 and J usage is TRBJ2-3; 9 positions match TRBD2. The CDR3 is 15 amino acids. Germline CDR1 and CDR2: ENHRY and SYGVKD. V shed 2 bases and J 0 bases; nucleotides not matched to a gene: 0. CDR3 nucleotides: TGTGCCATCAGTGAGACTAGCGGGAGCACAGATACGCAGTATTTT. Protein product: CAISETSGSTDTQYF.

V is TRBV19 and J is TRBJ1-2, with no clear D. CDR3 length equals 17 residues. Germline values: CDR1 LNHDA, CDR2 SQIVND (reference sequence). Trimming cost V 1 base and J 4 bases, with 19 bases left between them. The CDR3 coding sequence is TGTGCCAGTAGTATAGCCTGGTCGGCAGAGCGACCCTATGGCTACACCTTC. It yields the protein CASSIAWSAERPYGYTF.

V usage is TRBV27 and J usage is TRBJ2-7, with D uncertain. Per germline, CDR1 MNHEY and CDR2 SMNVEV (reference sequence). V was trimmed by 3 bases and J by 0 bases, leaving 6 bases between them. This CDR3 has 13 residues. CDR3 nucleotides: TGTGCCAGCAGTTTTCTTCCCTCCTACGAGCAGTACTTC. This sequence encodes CASSFLPSYEQYF.

J is TRBJ2-5 and V is TRBV21-1; the D call in the table, TRBD1, was not verified against the DNA. TRBV21-1 is deemed a pseudogene. The CDR3 has 17 amino acids. The CDR3 is CASSKVGGQEGDGTQYF. For the CDR3, the DNA is TGTGCCAGCAGCAAAGTGGGAGGACAGGAGGGTGACGGGACCCAGTACTTC.

The rearrangement joins TRBV9 to TRBJ2-1, with D possibly being TRBD1 (6 bases). Trimming took off 0 bases at V and 5 bases at J, with 18 bases between the two ends. From germline, CDR1 is SGDLS and CDR2 YYNGEE. The length of the CDR3 is 17 residues. CDR3 residues: CASSVAGGHGPDNEQFF. The CDR3 DNA reads TGTGCCAGCAGCGTAGCTGGGGGCCATGGCCCCGACAATGAGCAGTTCTTC.

CDR3 loop: CASSFPNLAANTGELFF. CDR3 DNA: TGTGCCAGCAGCTTCCCAAACCTAGCGGCGAACACCGGGGAGCTGTTTTTT. V gene TRBV7-9 combines with J gene TRBJ2-2, with 7 bases identical to TRBD2. Germline V lookup: CDR1 SEHNR, CDR2 FQNEAQ (reference sequence). V dropped 3 bases and J dropped 0; count of bases not matched to a gene: 7. This CDR3 is built from 17 residues.

The gene calls are TRBV7-2 and TRBJ2-1, with a possible D match to TRBD2 (6 bases). CDR1 SGHTA and CDR2 FQGNSA come from the germline V gene. The CDR3 spans 15 residues. V lost 5 bases to trimming and J lost 9 bases, with 20 bases between them. This chain's CDR3 is CASSPDTSGRGEQFF. CDR3 sequence (DNA): TGTGCCAGCAGCCCGGACACCTCAGGGCGGGGTGAGCAGTTCTTC.

This clone occurred once. The rearrangement links TRBV7-9 to TRBJ1-1; D might be TRBD1 (6 bases). Germline V gene sequence: CDR1 SEHNR, CDR2 FQNEAQ (reference sequence). Trimming took off 2 bases at V and 8 bases at J, with 15 bases between the two ends. There are 14 residues in the CDR3. This CDR3 reads CASSLNSGAQEAFF. In DNA, the CDR3 is TGTGCCAGCAGCTTAAATTCAGGGGCGCAAGAAGCTTTCTTT.

The gene calls are TRBV7-8 and TRBJ1-5, with 9 nucleotides matching TRBD1. The germline CDR1 and CDR2 sequences are SGHVS and FQNEAQ. Trimming took 5 bases from V and 2 from J; bases not matched to a gene: 13. The CDR3 is 18 amino acids. The CDR3 sequence is CASSTLGGTGLRNQPQHF. CDR3 coding DNA: TGTGCCAGCAGCACCCTAGGGGGGACAGGGTTGCGCAATCAGCCCCAGCATTTT.

There are a few counts of this clone. V usage is TRBV10-3 and J usage is TRBJ1-5; D may be TRBD1 (5 bases). The germline V and J ends were trimmed by 6 bases and 3 bases, with 15 bases remaining between them. The CDR3 extends over 15 amino acids. Per the germline V gene, CDR1 is ENHRY and CDR2 is SYGVKD. CDR3 in amino acids: CAISATVNNNQPQHF. The CDR3 DNA follows: TGTGCCATCAGCGCGACAGTAAATAACAATCAGCCCCAGCATTTT.

On this clone itself: Other DNA sequences within the sample encode an identical CDR3. This chain joins TRBV6-5 and TRBJ1-2; TRBD1 agrees at 8 bases. This CDR3 contains 14 residues. Germline loops: CDR1 MNHEY, CDR2 SVGAGI. The trim removed 6 bases at V and 5 bases at J, leaving 8 bases unmatched. CDR3 residues: CASRPGQGRYGYTF. The CDR3 DNA follows: TGTGCCAGCAGGCCAGGACAGGGACGATATGGCTACACCTTC.

This chain connects TRBV30 to TRBJ1-5; perhaps TRBD1 as D (6 bases). CDR3 length: 14 amino acids. Germline CDR1 GTSNPN, CDR2 SVGIG (reference sequence). Trimming cost V 0 bases and J 5 bases, with 11 bases left between them. The CDR3: CAWSVRGGDQPQHF. The CDR3 DNA is TGTGCCTGGAGTGTGAGAGGGGGGGATCAGCCCCAGCATTTT.

The rearrangement links TRBV19 to TRBJ2-2; tentatively, D is TRBD1 (6 bases). Germline CDR1 LNHDA, CDR2 SQIVND (reference sequence). This CDR3 comprises 16 residues. Trimming took off 1 base at V and 0 bases at J, with 9 bases between the two ends. The chain's CDR3 is CASSIVAGANTGELFF. CDR3 in DNA: TGTGCCAGTAGTATAGTGGCAGGGGCGAACACCGGGGAGCTGTTTTTT.

This rearrangement joins TRBV29-1 to TRBJ1-1; the match to TRBD1 covers 8 bases. Germline CDR1 SQVTM, CDR2 ANQGSEA. The CDR3 runs 14 residues. V lost 5 bases and J lost 4; bases outside the gene matches: 9. The CDR3 spells CSVRRGRGSTEAFF. In DNA form, the CDR3 reads TGCAGCGTTCGCAGGGGGCGCGGGAGCACTGAAGCTTTCTTT.

This CDR3 reads CASSLARGTSRAGELFF. CDR3 DNA sequence: TGTGCCAGCAGCTTAGCTCGGGGGACTAGCCGCGCCGGGGAGCTGTTTTTT. The chain carries TRBV11-3 and TRBJ2-2; 9 positions match TRBD2. Losses at the gene ends were 1 base for V and 6 bases for J; bases not matched to a gene: 9. This CDR3 region has 17 residues. Germline V gives CDR1 SGHNT, CDR2 YENEEA.

V is TRBV10-1 and J is TRBJ2-1; D gene unclear. Germline V gene lookup returns CDR1 WNHNN and CDR2 SYGVQD (reference sequence). V lost 3 bases, J lost 2 bases, and 11 bases lay in between. The CDR3 runs 15 residues. The CDR3 nucleotides read TGCGCCAGCAGTGAACCGGGTAGCACCTACAATGAGCAGTTCTTC. Protein product: CASSEPGSTYNEQFF.

V gene TRBV5-4 combines with J gene TRBJ1-2; 11 positions match TRBD1. Per the germline V gene, CDR1 is SGHNT and CDR2 is YYREEE (reference sequence). This CDR3 spans 15 amino acids. With 0 bases clipped from V and 5 bases from J, the junction kept 3 bases outside the gene matches. The CDR3: CASSLGTGGGYGYTF. DNA for the CDR3: TGTGCCAGCAGCTTGGGGACAGGGGGCGGATATGGCTACACCTTC.

The V call is TRBV14, the J call TRBJ1-3, with TRBD1 as a possible D gene (6 bases). The ends were cut back, 4 bases at V and 0 bases at J, with 7 bases in the middle. Germline CDR1 and CDR2: SGHDN and FVKESK. The CDR3 has 14 residues. CDR3 bases: TGTGCCAGCAGCCCGACAGGCTCTGGAAACACCATATATTTT. Translation gives CASSPTGSGNTIYF. Together with reference TRBV14 and TRBJ1-3, the CDR3 gives the full variable domain: EAGVTQFPSHSVIEKGQTVTLRCDPISGHDNLYWYRRVMGKEIKFLLHFVKESKQDESGMPNNRFLAERTGGTYSTLKVQPAELEDSGVYFCASSPTGSGNTIYFGEGSWLTVV.

The J gene is TRBJ2-7, the V gene TRBV19; possibly TRBD1 for D (5 bases). This CDR3 is 13 amino acids long. V was clipped by 1 base and J by 2 bases, with 6 bases between them. Per the germline V gene, CDR1 is LNHDA and CDR2 is SQIVND (reference sequence). DNA of the CDR3: TGTGCCAGTAGTATAGCGGACACCTACGAGCAGTACTTC. Amino acids: CASSIADTYEQYF.

This clone was counted between two and nine times. The rearrangement joins TRBV7-8 to TRBJ2-5; D may be TRBD1 (6 bases). V was clipped by 8 bases and J by 5 bases, with 27 bases between them. This CDR3 region has 17 residues. The V gene's germline CDR1 is SGHVS and CDR2 FQNEAQ. As DNA, the CDR3 is TGTGCCAGCGGCTGGGTCGCGGGCAGGGGTATGGAGGAGACCCAGTACTTC. As protein: CASGWVAGRGMEETQYF.